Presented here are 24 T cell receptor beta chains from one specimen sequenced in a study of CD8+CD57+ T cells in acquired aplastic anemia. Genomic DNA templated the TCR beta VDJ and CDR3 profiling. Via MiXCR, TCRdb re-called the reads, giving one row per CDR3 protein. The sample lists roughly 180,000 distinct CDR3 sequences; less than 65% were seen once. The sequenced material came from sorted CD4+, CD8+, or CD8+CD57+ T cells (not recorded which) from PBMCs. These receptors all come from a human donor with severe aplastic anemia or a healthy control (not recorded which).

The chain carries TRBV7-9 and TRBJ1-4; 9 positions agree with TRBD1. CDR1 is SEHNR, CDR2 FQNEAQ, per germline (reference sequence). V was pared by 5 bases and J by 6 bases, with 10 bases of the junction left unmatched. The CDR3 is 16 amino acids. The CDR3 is CASSRMTGTGHEKLFF. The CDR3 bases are TGTGCCAGCAGCCGCATGACCGGGACAGGGCATGAAAAACTGTTTTTT.

CDR3 protein: CASSTLAGALGDTQYF. DNA of the CDR3: TGTGCCAGCAGCACGTTAGCGGGGGCCCTCGGTGATACGCAGTATTTT. This rearrangement joins TRBV7-3 to TRBJ2-3; 9 bases line up with TRBD2. CDR3 length: 16 amino acids. Per germline, CDR1 SGHTA and CDR2 FQGTGA. V lost 5 bases, J lost 6 bases, and 12 bases stayed unmatched.

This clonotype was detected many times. CDR3 sequence (DNA): TGTGCCAGCAGCTTCGACCTGAATGAAAAACTGTTTTTT. Amino acid sequence: CASSFDLNEKLFF. V usage is TRBV7-9 and J usage is TRBJ1-4; no firm D call. V lost 3 bases, J lost 5 bases, and 7 bases lay in between. CDR3 length equals 13 residues. The germline gives CDR1 SEHNR, CDR2 FQNEAQ (reference sequence).

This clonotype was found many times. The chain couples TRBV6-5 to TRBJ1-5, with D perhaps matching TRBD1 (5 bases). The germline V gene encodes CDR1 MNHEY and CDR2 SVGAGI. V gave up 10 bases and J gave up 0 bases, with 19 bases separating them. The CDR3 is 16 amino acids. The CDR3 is CATRVRWRFSNQPQHF. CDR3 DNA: TGTGCCACCAGGGTCAGGTGGAGATTTAGCAATCAGCCCCAGCATTTT.

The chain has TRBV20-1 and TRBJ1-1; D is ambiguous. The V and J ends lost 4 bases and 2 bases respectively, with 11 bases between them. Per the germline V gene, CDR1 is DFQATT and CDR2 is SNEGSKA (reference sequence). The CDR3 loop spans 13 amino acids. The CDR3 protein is CSAKYGQNTEAFF. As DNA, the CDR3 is TGCAGTGCTAAATACGGGCAAAACACTGAAGCTTTCTTT.

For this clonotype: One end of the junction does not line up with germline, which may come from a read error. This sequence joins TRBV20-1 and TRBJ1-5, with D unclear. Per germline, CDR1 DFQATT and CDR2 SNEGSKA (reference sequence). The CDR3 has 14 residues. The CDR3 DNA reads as TGCGGTGCTAGAGATGTTGGGGATGCTCAGCCCCAGCATTTT. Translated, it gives CGARDVGDAQPQHF.

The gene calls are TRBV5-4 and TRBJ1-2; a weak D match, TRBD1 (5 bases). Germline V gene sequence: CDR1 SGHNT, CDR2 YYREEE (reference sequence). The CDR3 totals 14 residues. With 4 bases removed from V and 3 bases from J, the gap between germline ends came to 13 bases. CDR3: CASSPPPGHYGYTF. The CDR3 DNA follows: TGTGCCAGCAGCCCACCCCCGGGACACTATGGCTACACCTTC.

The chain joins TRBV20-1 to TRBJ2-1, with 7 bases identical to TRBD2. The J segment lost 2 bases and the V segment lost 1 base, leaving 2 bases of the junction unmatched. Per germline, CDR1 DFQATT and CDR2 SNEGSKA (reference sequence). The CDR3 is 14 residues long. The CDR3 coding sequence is TGCAGTGCTAGAGCGGGAGGCCCCTACAATGAGCAGTTCTTC. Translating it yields CSARAGGPYNEQFF.

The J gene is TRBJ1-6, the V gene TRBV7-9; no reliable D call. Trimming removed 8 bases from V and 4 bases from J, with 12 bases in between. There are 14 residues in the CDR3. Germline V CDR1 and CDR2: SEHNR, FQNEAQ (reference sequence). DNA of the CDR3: TGTGCCAGCTCAACGGGAGTGTATAATTCACCCCTCCACTTT. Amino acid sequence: CASSTGVYNSPLHF.

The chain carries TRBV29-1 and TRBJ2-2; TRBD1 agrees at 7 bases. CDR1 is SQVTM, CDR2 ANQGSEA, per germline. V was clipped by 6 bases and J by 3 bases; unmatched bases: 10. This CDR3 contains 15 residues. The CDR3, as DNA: TGCAGCGTGGACACGACAGGGTCGGACACCGGGGAGCTGTTTTTT. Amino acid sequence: CSVDTTGSDTGELFF.

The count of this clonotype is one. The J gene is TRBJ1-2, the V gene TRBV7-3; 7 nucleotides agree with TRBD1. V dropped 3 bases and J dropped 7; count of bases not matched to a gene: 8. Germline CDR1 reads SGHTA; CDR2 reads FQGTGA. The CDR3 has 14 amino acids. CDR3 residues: CASSFVGQARGYTF. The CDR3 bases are TGTGCCAGCAGCTTCGTAGGACAGGCCCGTGGCTACACCTTC.

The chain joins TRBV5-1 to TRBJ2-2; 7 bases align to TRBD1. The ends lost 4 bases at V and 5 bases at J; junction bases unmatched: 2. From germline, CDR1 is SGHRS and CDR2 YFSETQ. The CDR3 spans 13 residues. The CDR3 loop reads CASSQGVTGELFF. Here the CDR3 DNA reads TGCGCCAGCAGCCAGGGGGTGACCGGGGAGCTGTTTTTT.

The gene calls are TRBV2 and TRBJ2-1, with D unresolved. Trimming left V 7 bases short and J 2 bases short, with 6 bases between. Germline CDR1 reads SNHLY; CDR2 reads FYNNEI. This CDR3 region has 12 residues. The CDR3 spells CASIGPYNEQFF. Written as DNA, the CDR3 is TGTGCCAGCATAGGGCCCTACAATGAGCAGTTCTTC.

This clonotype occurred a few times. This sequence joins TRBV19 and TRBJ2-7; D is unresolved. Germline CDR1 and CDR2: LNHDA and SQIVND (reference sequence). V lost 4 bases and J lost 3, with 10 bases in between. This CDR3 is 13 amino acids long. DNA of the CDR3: TGTGCCAGTAGTACCCTCCCTCTCTACGAGCAGTACTTC. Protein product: CASSTLPLYEQYF.

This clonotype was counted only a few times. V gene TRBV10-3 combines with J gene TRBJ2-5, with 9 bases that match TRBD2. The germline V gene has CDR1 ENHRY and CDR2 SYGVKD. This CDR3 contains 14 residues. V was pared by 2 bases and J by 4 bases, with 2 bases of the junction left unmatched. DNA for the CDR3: TGTGCCATCAGTGAGGATAGCGGGAGAGAGACCCAGTACTTC. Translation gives CAISEDSGRETQYF.

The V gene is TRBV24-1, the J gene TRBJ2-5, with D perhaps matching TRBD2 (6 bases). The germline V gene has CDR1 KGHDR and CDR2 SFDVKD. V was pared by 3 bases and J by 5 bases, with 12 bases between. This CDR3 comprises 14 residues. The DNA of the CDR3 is TGTGCCACCAGTGATACCGGGACTGAGGAGACCCAGTACTTC. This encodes CATSDTGTEETQYF.

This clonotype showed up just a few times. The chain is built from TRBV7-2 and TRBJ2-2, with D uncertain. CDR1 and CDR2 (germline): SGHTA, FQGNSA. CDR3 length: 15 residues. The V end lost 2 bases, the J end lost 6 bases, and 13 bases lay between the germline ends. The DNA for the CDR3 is TGTGCCAGCAGCTTATCCCCCGTTGCAGCCGGGGAGCTGTTTTTT. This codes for CASSLSPVAAGELFF.

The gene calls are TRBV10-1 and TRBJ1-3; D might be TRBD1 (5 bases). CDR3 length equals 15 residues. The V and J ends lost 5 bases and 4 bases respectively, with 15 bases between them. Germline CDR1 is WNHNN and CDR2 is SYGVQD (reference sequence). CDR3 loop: CASSREKGFGNTIYF. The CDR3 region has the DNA TGCGCCAGCAGTCGAGAAAAGGGGTTCGGAAACACCATATATTTT.

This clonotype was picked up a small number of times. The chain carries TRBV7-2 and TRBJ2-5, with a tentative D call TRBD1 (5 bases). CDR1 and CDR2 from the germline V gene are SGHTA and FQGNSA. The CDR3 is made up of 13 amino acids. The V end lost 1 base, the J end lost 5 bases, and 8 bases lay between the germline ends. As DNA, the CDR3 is TGTGCCAGCAGCTTAGAGGGGTGGGAGACCCAGTACTTC. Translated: CASSLEGWETQYF.

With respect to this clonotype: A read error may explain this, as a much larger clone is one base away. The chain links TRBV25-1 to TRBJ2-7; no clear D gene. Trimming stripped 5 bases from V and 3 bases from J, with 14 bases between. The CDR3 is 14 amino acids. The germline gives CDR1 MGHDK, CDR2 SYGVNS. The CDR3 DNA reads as TGTGCCAGCAGTCTCTCCTTGGGCAGCTACGAGCAGTACTTC. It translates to CASSLSLGSYEQYF.

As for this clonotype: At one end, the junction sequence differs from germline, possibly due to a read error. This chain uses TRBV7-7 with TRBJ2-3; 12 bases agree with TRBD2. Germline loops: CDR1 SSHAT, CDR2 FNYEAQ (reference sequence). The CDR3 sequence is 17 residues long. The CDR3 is CASSLAHLAGGADTQYF. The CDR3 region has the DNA TGTGCTAGCAGCTTAGCGCACCTAGCGGGGGGGGCAGATACGCAGTATTTT.

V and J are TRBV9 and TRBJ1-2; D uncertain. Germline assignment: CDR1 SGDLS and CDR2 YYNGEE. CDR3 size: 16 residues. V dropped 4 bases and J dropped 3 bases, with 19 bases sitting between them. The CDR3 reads CASSLGRGDGDYGYTF. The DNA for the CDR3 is TGTGCCAGCAGCTTAGGCCGGGGTGATGGCGACTATGGCTACACCTTC.

Written as DNA, the CDR3 is TGTGCCAGTAGTCCCCGTTGGGGAGTTAACTACGAGCAGTACTTC. Translation: CASSPRWGVNYEQYF. The chain combines TRBV19 with TRBJ2-7; weak D call: TRBD2 (5 bases). Trimming pared 5 bases from V and 3 bases from J, leaving 17 bases between. Per the germline V gene, CDR1 is LNHDA and CDR2 is SQIVND (reference sequence). The CDR3 is 15 residues long.

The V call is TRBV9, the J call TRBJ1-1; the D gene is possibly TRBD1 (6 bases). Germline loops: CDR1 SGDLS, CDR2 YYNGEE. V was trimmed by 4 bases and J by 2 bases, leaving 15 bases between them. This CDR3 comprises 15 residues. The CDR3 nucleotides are TGTGCCAGCAGCCCGAGGGTAGGGGGTAACACTGAAGCTTTCTTT. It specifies CASSPRVGGNTEAFF.